A single sample gave rise to the 13 T cell receptor beta chains below, sequenced in a study of blood T cell repertoires in COVID-19. Assay: immunoSEQ multiplex PCR; the TCRdb copy retains only in-frame clones and omits some. Of under 300,000 clones listed, approximately 80% are singletons. Sequencing was carried out using peripheral blood. These receptors came from a woman of 80 years or more with active or convalescent COVID-19.

The V call is TRBV5-1, the J call TRBJ2-3, with 10 bases fitting TRBD2. Germline V gene sequence: CDR1 SGHRS, CDR2 YFSETQ. V shed 7 bases and J 5 bases; nucleotides not matched to a gene: 7. The CDR3 sequence is 14 residues long. The CDR3 coding sequence is TGCGCCAGCGATGCTAGCGGGAGACTAGATACGCAGTATTTT. Amino acid sequence: CASDASGRLDTQYF.

The chain is built from TRBV2 and TRBJ2-2, with TRBD1 matching over 7 bases. The ends lost 10 bases at V and 5 bases at J; junction bases unmatched: 7. In germline, CDR1 is SNHLY, CDR2 FYNNEI. This CDR3 has 13 residues. The CDR3 DNA reads TGTGCCACCAGGGGGAGTCCAACCGGGGAGCTGTTTTTT. The encoded protein is CATRGSPTGELFF.

This chain uses TRBV27 with TRBJ1-6; D might be TRBD1 (5 bases). Germline values: CDR1 MNHEY, CDR2 SMNVEV (reference sequence). The CDR3 has 14 residues. Deletions cut 3 bases from V and 7 bases from J, with 10 bases between. CDR3 in DNA: TGTGCCAGCAGTTTGTGGACACCCAATTCACCCCTCCACTTT. This translates into CASSLWTPNSPLHF.

The chain couples TRBV4-1 to TRBJ1-2; the D gene is possibly TRBD1 (5 bases). V was cut by 0 bases and J by 4 bases, with 18 bases left in between. Per the germline V gene, CDR1 is MGHRA and CDR2 is YSYEKL. This CDR3 is 17 amino acids long. DNA of the CDR3: TGCGCCAGCAGCCAAGACTTCAAATTTGGGGCCGGCTATGGCTACACCTTC. Translation: CASSQDFKFGAGYGYTF.

This clone was counted only a few times. The chain links TRBV5-1 to TRBJ1-4; 8 bases match TRBD1. The CDR3 is made up of 14 amino acids. With 5 bases clipped from V and 7 bases from J, the junction kept 7 bases outside the gene matches. CDR1 and CDR2 from the germline V gene are SGHRS and YFSETQ. CDR3 coding DNA: TGCGCCAGCAGTTCTGACAGGGGTGGTGAAAAACTGTTTTTT. This codes for CASSSDRGGEKLFF. Looking up the rest from reference TRBV5-1 and TRBJ1-4 gives the full variable domain: KAGVTQTPRYLIKTRGQQVTLSCSPISGHRSVSWYQQTPGQGLQFLFEYFSETQRNKGNFPGRFSGRQFSNSRSEMNVSTLELGDSALYLCASSSDRGGEKLFFGSGTQLSVL.

V is TRBV5-1 and J is TRBJ2-1; 14 bases fit TRBD2. The CDR3 sequence is 19 residues long. V shed 1 base and J 2 bases; nucleotides not matched to a gene: 8. The germline V gene has CDR1 SGHRS and CDR2 YFSETQ. The CDR3 DNA follows: TGCGCCAGCAGCTTGCAGTCGGGACTAGCGGGAGCGCCCTACAATGAGCAGTTCTTC. Protein sequence: CASSLQSGLAGAPYNEQFF. The whole variable domain, remainder taken from reference TRBV5-1 and TRBJ2-1, is KAGVTQTPRYLIKTRGQQVTLSCSPISGHRSVSWYQQTPGQGLQFLFEYFSETQRNKGNFPGRFSGRQFSNSRSEMNVSTLELGDSALYLCASSLQSGLAGAPYNEQFFGPGTRLTVL.

This chain joins TRBV18 and TRBJ1-2; a weak D match, TRBD1 (5 bases). The CDR3 contains 14 residues. V gave up 3 bases and J gave up 6 bases, with 14 bases separating them. Germline CDR1 and CDR2: KGHSH and LQKENI. The CDR3 loop reads CASSPFQGEDGYTF. For the CDR3, the DNA is TGTGCCAGCTCACCCTTCCAGGGTGAGGATGGCTACACCTTC.

This chain links TRBV7-2 with TRBJ1-1; D unresolved. V was shortened by 5 bases and J by 6 bases, with 16 bases between the two germline ends. Per the germline V gene, CDR1 is SGHTA and CDR2 is FQGNSA. This CDR3 spans 14 amino acids. The CDR3 loop reads CASSPDYRSAEAFF. Written as DNA, the CDR3 is TGTGCCAGCAGCCCCGACTACAGAAGCGCTGAAGCTTTCTTT. Full variable domain (outside the CDR3, taken from reference TRBV7-2 and TRBJ1-1): GAGVSQSPSNKVTEKGKDVELRCDPISGHTALYWYRQSLGQGLEFLIYFQGNSAPDKSGLPSDRFSAERTGGSVSTLTIQRTQQEDSAVYLCASSPDYRSAEAFFGQGTRLTVV.

V and J are TRBV28 and TRBJ1-6; D not certain. Trimming took 2 bases from V and 4 from J, leaving 6 bases between them. The CDR3 is 14 residues long. Germline loops: CDR1 MDHEN, CDR2 SYDVKM. The CDR3 nucleotides read TGTGCCAGCAGTTTAGTGAGTTATAATTCACCCCTCCACTTT. This sequence encodes CASSLVSYNSPLHF.

The chain links TRBV19 to TRBJ1-5; D not certain. Germline values: CDR1 LNHDA, CDR2 SQIVND (reference sequence). The CDR3 spans 12 residues. V lost 3 bases to trimming and J lost 6 bases, with 6 bases between them. In DNA form, the CDR3 reads TGTGCCAGTAGTATGCAGGTTCAGCCCCAGCATTTT. Translated, it gives CASSMQVQPQHF.

The chain uses TRBV4-2 and TRBJ1-1, with 7 bases fitting TRBD1. Per germline, CDR1 LGHNA and CDR2 YNFKEQ. J was trimmed by 4 bases and V by 4 bases; bases with no gene match: 12. The CDR3 has 16 amino acids. The CDR3 reads CASSLDPTGSGTEAFF. For the CDR3, the DNA is TGTGCCAGCAGCCTCGACCCGACAGGGTCGGGCACTGAAGCTTTCTTT.

The gene calls are TRBV18 and TRBJ1-5, with D possibly being TRBD1 (6 bases). The germline V gene has CDR1 KGHSH and CDR2 LQKENI. Trimming shortened V by 3 bases and J by 8 bases, and 11 bases separated the two germline ends. The CDR3 is 13 amino acids. As DNA, the CDR3 is TGTGCCAGCTCACCCCCTGGACAGAAGCCCCAGCATTTT. Translated: CASSPPGQKPQHF. Combining the CDR3 with reference TRBV18 and TRBJ1-5 gives the whole variable domain NAGVMQNPRHLVRRRGQEARLRCSPMKGHSHVYWYRQLPEEGLKFMVYLQKENIIDESGMPKERFSAEFPKEGPSILRIQQVVRGDSAAYFCASSPPGQKPQHFGDGTRLSIL.

This chain joins TRBV18 and TRBJ1-3, with TRBD1 matching over 8 bases. V trimming: 6 bases; J trimming: 0 bases; junction bases outside the gene matches: 4. The CDR3 runs to 15 residues. The V gene's germline CDR1 is KGHSH and CDR2 LQKENI. The CDR3 protein is CASSRGQGSGNTIYF. CDR3 DNA: TGTGCCAGCTCTCGAGGACAGGGCTCTGGAAACACCATATATTTT.